A selection of T cell receptor beta chains follows, all from one sample in a study of blood T cell repertoires in COVID-19. Some clones are missing from TCRdb's copy, which holds only in-frame ones; the method was immunoSEQ multiplex PCR. The sample lists 150,000 to 170,000 clones; 65% to 90% were seen once. Specimen: peripheral blood. All receptors derive from a woman aged 55-69 years with COVID-19, enrolled during active disease. The CDR3 runs from the conserved cysteine through the conserved F or W. A D gene is named only where the DNA matches it firmly. The size entry is marked missing in some rows and otherwise reads once, few, many or a size class.

>TRBD2|TRBJ2-5|.|TRBV5-5
TGTGCCAGCAGCTTTTCTTCGACGAGCGGGAGACGGGGAGAGACCCAGTACTTC
CASSFSSTSGRRGETQYF
>TRBD1|TRBJ1-1|.|TRBV7-6
TGTGCCAGCAGCTTAAGGGGGGACAGGGTGAACACTGAAGCTTTCTTT
CASSLRGDRVNTEAFF
>.|TRBJ2-7|.|TRBV5-1
TGCGCCAGCAGCTTGGTTTCAGGATCCTACGAGCAGTACTTC
CASSLVSGSYEQYF
>.|TRBJ2-7|.|TRBV9
TGTGCCAGCAGCAGAAGGGGACAAGCCGACGAGCAGTACTTC
CASSRRGQADEQYF
>.|TRBJ1-6|.|TRBV6-5
TGTGCCAGCCACACGGGGGAAGTCCCATCACCCCTCCACTTT
CASHTGEVPSPLHF
>.|TRBJ2-2|.|TRBV6-1
TGTGCCAGCAGTGAAAGGGCCAGGGGTAACACCGGGGAGCTGTTTTTT
CASSERARGNTGELFF
>TRBD1|TRBJ1-1|.|TRBV6-6
TGTGCCAGCAGTTATGGACAGGGGCCTTGGATCTTT
CASSYGQGPWIF
>.|TRBJ2-1|few|TRBV19
TGTGCCAGTAGTATTGCCAGCGGCAATGAGCAGTTCTTC
CASSIASGNEQFF
>.|TRBJ1-3|.|TRBV5-1
TGCGCCAGCAGCCCGGGACAAGCCTCTGGAAACACCATATATTTT
CASSPGQASGNTIYF
>.|TRBJ2-4|.|TRBV7-2
TGTGCCAGCAGTCCAACTAGGGGGGGGCCCAAAAACATTCAGTACTTC
CASSPTRGGPKNIQYF
>.|TRBJ2-5|.|TRBV29-1
TGCAGCGTTGGGGAGGTATTAGAGACCCAGTACTTC
CSVGEVLETQYF
>TRBD1|TRBJ1-1|.|TRBV6-4
TGTGCCAGCAGGCCGGGACAGGGGAATACTGAAGCTTTCTTT
CASRPGQGNTEAFF
>TRBD2|TRBJ2-2|.|TRBV27
TGTGCCAGCAAAATAGCGGGAAGCACCGGGGAGCTGTTTTTT
CASKIAGSTGELFF
>.|TRBJ2-5|.|TRBV5-1
TGCGCCAGCAGCACAACTACCAAAGAGACCCAGTACTTC
CASSTTTKETQYF
>.|TRBJ1-5|.|TRBV1
TGCACCAGCAGCCACCTAGGCGGGGGGGTTAGCAATCAGCCCCAGCATTTT
CTSSHLGGGVSNQPQHF
>TRBD1|TRBJ1-1|.|TRBV4-1
TGCGCCAGCAGCCCAGAAGGGGGCGGGACTCGGAACACTGAAGCTTTCTTT
CASSPEGGGTRNTEAFF
>TRBD1|TRBJ2-6|.|TRBV15
TGTGCCACCAGCAGAGCAGGGGGCGCTGGGGCCAACGTCCTGACTTTC
CATSRAGGAGANVLTF
>TRBD2|TRBJ2-1|.|TRBV18
TGTGCCAGCTCACCACCGGGAACTAGCGGGTCCCGAGGAGAGCAGTTCTTC
CASSPPGTSGSRGEQFF
>.|TRBJ2-1|.|TRBV2
TGTGCCAGCAGCGCGGCCAGAGGGTTAAATGAGCAGTTCTTC
CASSAARGLNEQFF
>.|TRBJ2-1|.|TRBV11-3
TGTGCCAGCAGCCCAGGGGCCAGGGGAGAGATTGAGCAGTTCTTC
CASSPGARGEIEQFF
>TRBD1|TRBJ2-3|.|TRBV29-1
TGCAGCGTCCGGGACAGGCGGAGCACAGATACGCAGTATTTT
CSVRDRRSTDTQYF
>TRBD1|TRBJ2-5|.|TRBV4-1
TGCGCCAGCAGCCAAGTACAACAGGGGAAAGAGACCCAGTACTTC
CASSQVQQGKETQYF
>.|TRBJ2-1|.|TRBV29-1
TGCAGCGTTCGAAACAGTGAGCAGTTCTTC
CSVRNSEQFF
>TRBD1|TRBJ1-6|.|TRBV15
TGTGCCACCAGCAGAGCCTCCGGGACAGGGATCTCACCCCTCCACTTT
CATSRASGTGISPLHF
>TRBD2|TRBJ2-2|.|TRBV24-1
TGTGCCACCAGTGCTAGCGGGGGGAAAGCCGGGGAGCTGTTTTTT
CATSASGGKAGELFF
>.|TRBJ1-1|.|TRBV18
TGTGCCAGTCGTGCGGGGGGGACTCAGAACACTGAAGCTTTCTTT
CASRAGGTQNTEAFF
>.|TRBJ2-7|.|TRBV27
TGTGCCAGCAAGTTCGGGATGGATTACGAGCAGTACTTC
CASKFGMDYEQYF
>.|TRBJ1-2|.|TRBV27
TGTGCCAGCAGTGGGGCGGACAACTATGGCTACACCTTC
CASSGADNYGYTF
>.|TRBJ2-5|.|TRBV5-1
TGCGCCAGCAGCTTGGCCGCGGGTCGCCAAGAGACCCAGTACTTC
CASSLAAGRQETQYF
>.|TRBJ1-5|.|TRBV2
TGTGCCAGCAGTGATAACCGGGGCAATCAGCCCCAGCATTTT
CASSDNRGNQPQHF
>TRBD1|TRBJ1-4|.|TRBV18
TGTGCCAGCTCACTATTCGGGACAGGGAATGAAAAACTGTTTTTT
CASSLFGTGNEKLFF
>.|TRBJ2-2|few|TRBV12-5
TGTGCTAGTGGTTTGACAACAGGGAGGGCCGGGGAGCTGTTTTTT
CASGLTTGRAGELFF